The rows below give T cell receptor beta chains drawn from one sample of a study of blood T cell repertoires in COVID-19. Measured with immunoSEQ multiplex PCR; TCRdb has only the in-frame clones, and not every one. This sample has about 400,000 clones, with roughly 90% found just once. The sequenced material came from PBMCs or T cells enriched from blood (not recorded which). These receptors originate from a woman in her 40s with acute COVID-19. The CDR3 runs from the conserved cysteine through the conserved F or W. A D gene is named only where the DNA matches it firmly. Some rows have no size entry. The others give once, few or many, or a class for an expanded clone.

NA	TRBJ2-7	TRBV2	NA	TGTGCCAGCACGGCAGGCAGCTCCTACGAGCAGTACTTC	CASTAGSSYEQYF
once	TRBJ2-1	TRBV20-1	NA	TGCAGTGCTAGATCGGTAAATGAGCAGTTCTTC	CSARSVNEQFF
NA	TRBJ1-4	TRBV9	NA	TGTGCCAGCAGCGGCGGGAAGATTAATGAAAAACTGTTTTTT	CASSGGKINEKLFF
once	TRBJ2-2	TRBV29-1	NA	TGCAGCGTTGTCAGGGGCTCAGCCGGGGAGCTGTTTTTT	CSVVRGSAGELFF
NA	TRBJ1-3	TRBV6-6	TRBD1	TGTGCCAGCATCACAGGGGGCCTTTTCTCTGGAAACACCATATATTTT	CASITGGLFSGNTIYF
NA	TRBJ2-1	TRBV11-3	NA	TGTGCCAGCAGCTTAAACAGTCACAATGAGCAGTTCTTC	CASSLNSHNEQFF
NA	TRBJ2-3	TRBV9	TRBD2	TGTGCCAGCAGCGTAGGTATAGGGAGGGTTTCAGATACGCAGTATTTT	CASSVGIGRVSDTQYF
NA	TRBJ1-5	TRBV12-5	NA	TGTGCTAGTGCCCCCACCGGGGGAGACAATCAGCCCCAGCATTTT	CASAPTGGDNQPQHF
NA	TRBJ1-2	TRBV28	NA	TGTGCCAGCAGTTTGACGAGGTCATACTATGGCTACACCTTC	CASSLTRSYYGYTF
NA	TRBJ1-4	TRBV7-7	TRBD1	TGTGCCAGCAGCCCAGGGGGCGGCGCGGCTAATGAAAAACTGTTTTTT	CASSPGGGAANEKLFF
NA	TRBJ1-5	TRBV19	NA	TGTGCCACCCAAACCCAGGGTCAGGCCGTCGGCAATCAGCCCCAGCATTTT	CATQTQGQAVGNQPQHF
once	TRBJ1-1	TRBV4-2	TRBD1	TGTGCCAGCAGCCCCCAACAGGGGGTTAACACTGAAGCTTTCTTT	CASSPQQGVNTEAFF
NA	TRBJ2-2	TRBV19	NA	TGTGCCAGTAGTATAGGGACAGAAATCACCGGGGAGCTGTTTTTT	CASSIGTEITGELFF
NA	TRBJ1-3	TRBV5-5	NA	TGTGCCAGCAGCTTGGCGGGCCGGGGCTCTGGAAACACCATATATTTT	CASSLAGRGSGNTIYF
NA	TRBJ2-1	TRBV27	TRBD1	TGTGCCAGCAGTTTTTCGGGACAGGGGGCGCGGTATGAGCAGTTCTTC	CASSFSGQGARYEQFF
NA	TRBJ2-7	TRBV25-1	TRBD1	TGTGCCAGCAGTGATGCGGGACAGGCTCACGACGAGCAGTACTTC	CASSDAGQAHDEQYF
few	TRBJ2-2	TRBV28	NA	TGTGCCAGCGGGGGAAGGACAGCGAACACCGGGGAGCTGTTTTTT	CASGGRTANTGELFF
NA	TRBJ1-5	TRBV2	NA	TGTGCCAGCAGAGAGGGTCAGCCCCAGCATTTT	CASREGQPQHF
NA	TRBJ2-3	TRBV2	TRBD2	TGTGCCAGCAGTGGACTAGCGGGGGGCACAGATACGCAGTATTTT	CASSGLAGGTDTQYF
NA	TRBJ2-7	TRBV29-1	TRBD1	TGCAGCGCCGGACAGGCGGAGAACGAGCAGTACTTC	CSAGQAENEQYF
NA	TRBJ1-4	TRBV3-1/TRBV3-2	NA	TGTGCCAGCAGCCAAGAAAGGGGCAGGGGTACTAATGAAAAACTGTTTTTT	CASSQERGRGTNEKLFF
once	TRBJ2-2	TRBV7-2	NA	TGTGCCAGCAGCTCGACAGTGGGGACCGGGGAGCTGTTTTTT	CASSSTVGTGELFF
few	TRBJ1-6	TRBV5-1	TRBD1	TGCGCCAGCAGCACGGACAGGGCGACACCCCTCCACTTT	CASSTDRATPLHF
once	TRBJ1-1	TRBV5-1	NA	TGCGCCAGCAGCCAACTTAAGAATGGCCTAGGCACTGAAGCTTTCTTT	CASSQLKNGLGTEAFF
once	TRBJ2-7	TRBV7-6	TRBD1	TGTGCCAGCAGCCAATACATAGTAGGTCCAGGGGGCTCCTACGAGCAGTACTTC	CASSQYIVGPGGSYEQYF
NA	TRBJ2-7	TRBV6-5	TRBD1	TGTGCCAGCAGCGGACAGGGCTACGAGCAGTACTTC	CASSGQGYEQYF
NA	TRBJ2-7	TRBV24-1	TRBD2	TGTGCCACCAGTGAAGGTAGCGGGGCCTCCTACGAGCAGTACTTC	CATSEGSGASYEQYF
once	TRBJ1-6	TRBV27	TRBD1	TGTGCCAGCAGTTTAAGGAACAGGGGAAGCGAAAATTCACCCCTCCACTTT	CASSLRNRGSENSPLHF
NA	TRBJ1-2	TRBV9	NA	TGTGCCAGCAGCCCATCGCCGGGACACAATAACTATGGCTACACCTTC	CASSPSPGHNNYGYTF
once	TRBJ1-1	TRBV7-2	TRBD1	TGTGCCAGCAGCTTAAGTCGGACAGGGACTGAAGCTTTCTTT	CASSLSRTGTEAFF